One and the same sample provided the 30 T cell receptor beta chains below, sequenced in a study of T cell repertoires in cytomegalovirus infection. No cognate antigen is known for these TCRs. TCRdb re-derived calls from the reads in MiXCR, one entry per CDR3 protein. The sample lists 900,000 to 950,000 distinct CDR3 sequences; approximately 32% were seen once. Sample: cultured CD8+ T cells from PBMCs, taken from culture after CMV antigen stimulation. The receptors shown here come from a human donor in good health (CMV status not recorded). Some clones in this sample may be carry-over from other donors' samples.

The chain employs TRBV28 and TRBJ2-5, with 9 nucleotides matching TRBD2. V was pared by 3 bases and J by 1 base, with 9 bases of the junction left unmatched. The CDR3 totals 17 residues. From germline, CDR1 is MDHEN and CDR2 SYDVKM. Written as DNA, the CDR3 is TGTGCCAGCAGTTTGGGGGGGCTAGCGGGGCTCCAAGAGACCCAGTACTTC. Amino acids: CASSLGGLAGLQETQYF.

The chain joins TRBV27 to TRBJ2-2, with TRBD1 matching over 7 bases. The CDR3 is 15 amino acids. The J segment lost 3 bases and the V segment lost 8 bases, leaving 9 bases of the junction unmatched. Germline V gene sequence: CDR1 MNHEY, CDR2 SMNVEV (reference sequence). The CDR3 loop is CASQPTGDYTGELFF. In DNA, the CDR3 is TGTGCCAGCCAACCTACAGGGGATTACACCGGGGAGCTGTTTTTT.

The chain uses TRBV6-2 or TRBV6-3 and TRBJ2-1; no definite D call. The germline V and J ends were trimmed by 7 bases and 7 bases, with 17 bases remaining between them. Germline CDR1 reads MNHEY; CDR2 reads SVGEGT. This CDR3 contains 14 residues. This CDR3 is CASTSSPSVNEQFF. The CDR3 bases are TGTGCCAGCACCTCTTCCCCTTCCGTTAATGAGCAGTTCTTC.

The V call is TRBV6-6, the J call TRBJ2-5, with D maybe TRBD1 (5 bases). The V and J ends lost 0 bases and 4 bases respectively, with 12 bases between them. Germline assignment: CDR1 MNHNY and CDR2 SVGAGI (reference sequence). CDR3 size: 15 residues. The CDR3 reads CASSYSTGPRETQYF. CDR3 nucleotides: TGTGCCAGCAGTTACTCAACAGGACCCCGAGAGACCCAGTACTTC.

V and J are TRBV3-1 and TRBJ2-1, with 8 bases fitting TRBD1. CDR1 is LGHDT, CDR2 YNNKEL, per germline (reference sequence). V dropped 1 base and J dropped 4; count of bases not matched to a gene: 3. The CDR3 spans 15 residues. The CDR3 spells CASSQGTGFYNEQFF. In nucleotides, the CDR3 is TGTGCCAGCAGCCAAGGGACAGGGTTTTACAATGAGCAGTTCTTC.

The chain links TRBV27 to TRBJ2-7; D may match TRBD1 or TRBD2 (5 bases each). The CDR3 sequence is 16 residues long. Germline CDR1 reads MNHEY; CDR2 reads SMNVEV (reference sequence). The ends were cut back, 0 bases at V and 1 base at J, with 13 bases in the middle. As DNA, the CDR3 is TGTGCCAGCAGTTTATCGGCAGGGACCCTATCCTACGAGCAGTACGTC. It yields the protein CASSLSAGTLSYEQYV.

This clonotype came up a few times. This chain joins TRBV6-6 and TRBJ2-7; D may be TRBD2 (6 bases). Germline V CDR1 and CDR2: MNHNY, SVGAGI (reference sequence). The CDR3 has 18 amino acids. Trimming left V 4 bases short and J 2 bases short, with 24 bases between. CDR3 DNA: TGTGCCAGCAGTTCTCCGCGGAGGGGTGTAGAGGGGACCTACGAGCAGTACTTC. Protein: CASSSPRRGVEGTYEQYF.

V is TRBV27 and J is TRBJ2-1, with a possible D match to TRBD2 (6 bases). Trimming removed 7 bases from V and 7 bases from J, with 20 bases in between. The V gene's germline CDR1 is MNHEY and CDR2 SMNVEV (reference sequence). The CDR3 has 15 amino acids. The CDR3 region is CASTSIVEGWNEQFF. The CDR3 DNA sequence: TGTGCCAGCACCTCAATCGTGGAGGGGTGGAATGAGCAGTTCTTC.

The chain carries TRBV7-9 and TRBJ1-1, with D maybe TRBD1 (5 bases). Looked up from germline, CDR1 is SEHNR and CDR2 is FQNEAQ (reference sequence). The CDR3 spans 14 residues. The ends were cut back, 5 bases at V and 3 bases at J, with 13 bases in the middle. The CDR3 nucleotides are TGTGCCAGCAGCGGGTACGGGGACGACACTGAAGCTTTCTTT. This gives the protein CASSGYGDDTEAFF. Variable domain in full (rest from reference TRBV7-9 and TRBJ1-1): DTGVSQNPRHKITKRGQNVTFRCDPISEHNRLYWYRQTLGQGPEFLTYFQNEAQLEKSRLLSDRFSAERPKGSFSTLEIQRTEQGDSAMYLCASSGYGDDTEAFFGQGTRLTVV.

The V gene is TRBV6-6, the J gene TRBJ2-1; 10 nucleotides match TRBD2. V lost 0 bases, J lost 2 bases, and 4 bases stayed unmatched. The CDR3 contains 17 residues. Germline V lookup: CDR1 MNHNY, CDR2 SVGAGI (reference sequence). The CDR3: CASSYSNSGGAYNEQFF. CDR3 sequence (DNA): TGTGCCAGCAGTTACTCGAACAGCGGGGGGGCCTACAATGAGCAGTTCTTC.

This clonotype was found many times. CDR3 in DNA: TGCGCCAGCAGCCAACCCGGACAGTACGGCTACACCTTC. The encoded protein is CASSQPGQYGYTF. The chain recombines TRBV4-1 with TRBJ1-2; perhaps TRBD1 as D (6 bases). The germline CDR1 and CDR2 sequences are MGHRA and YSYEKL. CDR3 length: 13 residues. The ends were cut back, 2 bases at V and 8 bases at J, with 12 bases in the middle.

The chain has TRBV12-3 or TRBV12-4 and TRBJ2-5; TRBD1 is a possible D gene (6 bases). Trimming left V 4 bases short and J 4 bases short, with 13 bases between. This CDR3 is built from 14 residues. The CDR3 nucleotides read TGTGCCAGCAGTTCGCACAGGGTCGCAGAGACCCAGTACTTC. This gives the protein CASSSHRVAETQYF.

This clonotype was counted many times. V and J are TRBV7-8 and TRBJ2-3; D possibly corresponds to TRBD1 (6 bases). The CDR3 contains 15 residues. Germline values: CDR1 SGHVS, CDR2 FQNEAQ. V was shortened by 6 bases and J by 2 bases, with 15 bases between the two germline ends. The CDR3 bases are TGTGCCAGCAGTGAACGGGACACCTCCACAGATACGCAGTATTTT. It encodes CASSERDTSTDTQYF.

The chain links TRBV12-5 to TRBJ2-7; D gene ambiguous. Germline CDR1 and CDR2: LGHNT and FRNRAP. Trimming took 7 bases from V and 4 from J, leaving 17 bases between them. The CDR3 contains 14 residues. The chain's CDR3 is CASVPAGSLYEQYF. CDR3 nucleotide sequence: TGTGCTAGTGTCCCCGCCGGTTCCCTTTACGAGCAGTACTTC.

A few counts support this clonotype. The genes are TRBV27 and TRBJ2-4; tentatively, D is TRBD1 or TRBD2 (5 bases each). In germline, CDR1 is MNHEY, CDR2 SMNVEV (reference sequence). The CDR3 spans 15 residues. Trimming removed 6 bases at V and 6 bases at J, with 18 bases between. This CDR3 reads CASSSGTPRTNIQYF. In DNA form, the CDR3 reads TGTGCCAGCAGCTCCGGGACCCCAAGGACAAACATTCAGTACTTC.

V usage is TRBV28 and J usage is TRBJ1-3; D uncertain. Germline V gene sequence: CDR1 MDHEN, CDR2 SYDVKM. Trimming pared 2 bases from V and 4 bases from J, leaving 9 bases between. This CDR3 is 14 amino acids long. The CDR3 loop reads CASSLVAGGNTIYF. CDR3 nucleotide sequence: TGTGCCAGCAGTTTAGTGGCGGGGGGAAACACCATATATTTT.

This sequence joins TRBV7-2 and TRBJ2-1; 10 nucleotides match TRBD2. CDR3 length equals 17 residues. With 6 bases clipped from V and 4 bases from J, the junction kept 12 bases outside the gene matches. The germline V gene encodes CDR1 SGHTA and CDR2 FQGNSA. The CDR3 region has the DNA TGTGCCAGCAGTCCCCCACCGGGACTAGCGTGGTACAATGAGCAGTTCTTC. Translating gives CASSPPPGLAWYNEQFF.

At least ten counts were recorded for this clonotype. The CDR3: CASSFKAETQYF. The CDR3 DNA sequence: TGTGCCAGCAGCTTCAAGGCGGAGACCCAGTACTTC. This chain connects TRBV7-2 to TRBJ2-5; no definite D call. CDR1 is SGHTA and CDR2 is FQGNSA in the germline V gene. The CDR3 runs 12 residues. V lost 3 bases, J lost 5 bases, and 7 bases lay in between.

This chain links TRBV4-1 with TRBJ1-2; 10 bases agree with TRBD1. CDR1 and CDR2 (germline): MGHRA, YSYEKL. This CDR3 comprises 15 residues. J lost 8 bases, V lost 4 bases, and 10 bases had no gene match. The CDR3 region is CASSRGIGTGEGYTF. The CDR3, as DNA: TGCGCCAGCAGCCGAGGGATCGGGACAGGGGAAGGCTACACCTTC.

This chain links TRBV4-1 with TRBJ1-1; D is unresolved. The germline V gene encodes CDR1 MGHRA and CDR2 YSYEKL. The CDR3 has 13 amino acids. With 2 bases removed from V and 3 bases from J, the gap between germline ends came to 7 bases. The CDR3 DNA is TGCGCCAGCAGCCAAACACCGGACACTGAAGCTTTCTTT. Encoded protein: CASSQTPDTEAFF.

The chain links TRBV9 to TRBJ1-2; 7 bases are shared with TRBD1. The CDR3 contains 13 residues. The V and J ends lost 0 bases and 6 bases, in that order; junction bases with no gene match: 2. Germline V gene lookup returns CDR1 SGDLS and CDR2 YYNGEE. The CDR3 is CASSVGQGNGYTF. The DNA of the CDR3 is TGTGCCAGCAGCGTAGGACAGGGCAATGGCTACACCTTC.

This clonotype appeared a few times. The chain combines TRBV27 with TRBJ1-4, with D unclear. CDR3 length: 13 residues. In germline, CDR1 is MNHEY, CDR2 SMNVEV (reference sequence). Trimming left V 2 bases short and J 11 bases short, with 12 bases between. The CDR3 DNA reads TGTGCCAGCAGTTTACAGACCGAGGGCAAACTGTTTTTT. Residues: CASSLQTEGKLFF.

This clonotype was detected many times. The chain combines TRBV7-2 with TRBJ2-3; TRBD2 agrees at 8 bases. CDR3 length: 14 residues. Per germline, CDR1 SGHTA and CDR2 FQGNSA. V shed 3 bases and J 5 bases; nucleotides not matched to a gene: 4. The CDR3 loop is CASSFRGGQDTQYF. CDR3 DNA sequence: TGTGCCAGCAGCTTCCGGGGGGGCCAAGATACGCAGTATTTT.

This rearrangement joins TRBV7-8 to TRBJ2-3, with D perhaps TRBD1 (5 bases). V was shortened by 0 bases and J by 6 bases, with 10 bases between the two germline ends. The germline gives CDR1 SGHVS, CDR2 FQNEAQ. CDR3 size: 14 residues. In nucleotides, the CDR3 is TGTGCCAGCAGCTTAGCCAGGGTAGCTGATACGCAGTATTTT. Translated: CASSLARVADTQYF.

This clonotype was detected a few times. V is TRBV12-3 or TRBV12-4 and J is TRBJ2-5; a possible D gene is TRBD2 (7 bases). The CDR3 has 17 amino acids. With 7 bases removed from V and 5 bases from J, the gap between germline ends came to 26 bases. CDR3 coding DNA: TGTGCCAGCAAAAATCATACCGGGGGGCCCTGGGTGGAGACCCAGTACTTC. It yields the protein CASKNHTGGPWVETQYF.

J is TRBJ2-1 and V is TRBV19, with D perhaps matching TRBD1 (6 bases). Germline V gene lookup returns CDR1 LNHDA and CDR2 SQIVND (reference sequence). The CDR3 loop spans 15 amino acids. Trimming cost V 1 base and J 3 bases, with 10 bases left between them. The CDR3 sequence: CASSIGTAFYNEQFF. The CDR3 nucleotides are TGTGCCAGTAGTATAGGGACAGCCTTCTACAATGAGCAGTTCTTC. Using reference TRBV19 and TRBJ2-1 for the parts outside the CDR3, the full variable domain is DGGITQSPKYLFRKEGQNVTLSCEQNLNHDAMYWYRQDPGQGLRLIYYSQIVNDFQKGDIAEGYSVSREKKESFPLTVTSAQKNPTAFYLCASSIGTAFYNEQFFGPGTRLTVL.

This CDR3 reads CASSYRTSGGRWCGTDTQYF. The CDR3 nucleotides read TGCGCCAGCAGTTACCGGACTAGCGGGGGGCGGTGGTGTGGCACAGATACGCAGTATTTT. The rearrangement links TRBV23-1 to TRBJ2-3, with 14 bases aligning to TRBD2. TRBV23-1 is flagged as an ORF with uncertain function. The CDR3 has 20 amino acids. V shed 5 bases, J shed 1 base, and the junction held 14 bases outside the gene matches.

The rearrangement uses TRBV7-9 and TRBJ2-1; 9 bases agree with TRBD1. CDR3 size: 19 residues. Looked up from germline, CDR1 is SEHNR and CDR2 is FQNEAQ (reference sequence). Losses at the gene ends were 5 bases for V and 5 bases for J; bases not matched to a gene: 19. CDR3 DNA sequence: TGTGCCAGCAGCCTTAGAATCCTTAAGGGACAGGGCACGGACAATGAGCAGTTCTTC. Translated, it gives CASSLRILKGQGTDNEQFF.

The chain links TRBV2 to TRBJ2-7; 10 bases match TRBD2. Trimming removed 6 bases from V and 2 bases from J; junction bases left unmatched: 7. Germline values: CDR1 SNHLY, CDR2 FYNNEI. This CDR3 is 15 amino acids long. In nucleotides, the CDR3 is TGTGCCAGCAGATTTGGACTAGCGGTGACCTACGAGCAGTACTTC. Protein product: CASRFGLAVTYEQYF.

This clonotype was seen a few times. This chain uses TRBV6-6 with TRBJ2-1; D uncertain. CDR3 length equals 14 residues. Germline values: CDR1 MNHNY, CDR2 SVGAGI (reference sequence). V lost 5 bases and J 0 bases, leaving 8 bases between the germline ends. CDR3 in amino acids: CASSKGSSYNEQFF. The CDR3 region has the DNA TGTGCCAGCAGTAAGGGAAGCTCCTACAATGAGCAGTTCTTC.